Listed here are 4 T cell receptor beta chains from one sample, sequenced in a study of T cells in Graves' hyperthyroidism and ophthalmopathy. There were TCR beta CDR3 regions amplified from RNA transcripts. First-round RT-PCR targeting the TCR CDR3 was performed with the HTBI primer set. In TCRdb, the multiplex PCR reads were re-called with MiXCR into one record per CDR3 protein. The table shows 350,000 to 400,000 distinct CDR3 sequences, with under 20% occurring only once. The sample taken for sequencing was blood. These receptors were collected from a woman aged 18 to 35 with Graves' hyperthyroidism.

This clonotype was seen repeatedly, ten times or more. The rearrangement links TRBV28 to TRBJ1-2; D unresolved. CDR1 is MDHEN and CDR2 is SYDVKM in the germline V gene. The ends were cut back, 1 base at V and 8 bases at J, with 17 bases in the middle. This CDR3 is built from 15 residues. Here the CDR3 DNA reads TGTGCCAGCAGTTTATCGGGGATCAGAGCGAAAGGCTACACCTTC. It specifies CASSLSGIRAKGYTF.

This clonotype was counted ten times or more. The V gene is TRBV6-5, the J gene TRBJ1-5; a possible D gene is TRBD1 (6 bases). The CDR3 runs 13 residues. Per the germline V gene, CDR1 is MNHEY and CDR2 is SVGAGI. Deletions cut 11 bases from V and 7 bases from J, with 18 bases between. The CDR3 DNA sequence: TGTGCCTCGCACTCAGGGGAAGGCCAGCCCCAGCATTTT. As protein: CASHSGEGQPQHF.

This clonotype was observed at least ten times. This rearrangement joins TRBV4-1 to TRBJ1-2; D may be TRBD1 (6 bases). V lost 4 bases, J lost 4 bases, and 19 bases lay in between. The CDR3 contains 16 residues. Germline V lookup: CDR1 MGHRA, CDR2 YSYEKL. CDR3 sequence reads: CASSPHTGTPGYGYTF. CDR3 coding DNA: TGCGCCAGCAGCCCACACACCGGGACACCAGGCTATGGCTACACCTTC.

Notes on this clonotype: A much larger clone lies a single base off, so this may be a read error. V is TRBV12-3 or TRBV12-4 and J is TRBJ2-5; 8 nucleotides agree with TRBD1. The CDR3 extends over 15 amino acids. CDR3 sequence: CAISLVRTGPWSQYF. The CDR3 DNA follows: TGTGCCATCAGTTTAGTTCGGACAGGGCCTTGGTCCCAGTACTTC.